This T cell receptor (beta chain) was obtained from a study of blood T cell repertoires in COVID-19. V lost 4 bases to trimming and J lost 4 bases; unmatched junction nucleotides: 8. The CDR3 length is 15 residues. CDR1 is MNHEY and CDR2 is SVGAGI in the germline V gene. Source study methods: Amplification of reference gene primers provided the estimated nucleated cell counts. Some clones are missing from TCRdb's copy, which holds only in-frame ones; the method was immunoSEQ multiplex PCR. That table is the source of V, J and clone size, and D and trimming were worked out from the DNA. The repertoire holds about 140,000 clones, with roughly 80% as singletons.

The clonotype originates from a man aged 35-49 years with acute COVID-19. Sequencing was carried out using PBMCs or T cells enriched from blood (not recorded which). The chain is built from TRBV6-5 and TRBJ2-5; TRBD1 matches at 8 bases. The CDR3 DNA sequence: TGTGCCAGCAGTTCCCTGAGACAGGGGTCAGAGACCCAGTACTTC. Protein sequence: CASSSLRQGSETQYF.